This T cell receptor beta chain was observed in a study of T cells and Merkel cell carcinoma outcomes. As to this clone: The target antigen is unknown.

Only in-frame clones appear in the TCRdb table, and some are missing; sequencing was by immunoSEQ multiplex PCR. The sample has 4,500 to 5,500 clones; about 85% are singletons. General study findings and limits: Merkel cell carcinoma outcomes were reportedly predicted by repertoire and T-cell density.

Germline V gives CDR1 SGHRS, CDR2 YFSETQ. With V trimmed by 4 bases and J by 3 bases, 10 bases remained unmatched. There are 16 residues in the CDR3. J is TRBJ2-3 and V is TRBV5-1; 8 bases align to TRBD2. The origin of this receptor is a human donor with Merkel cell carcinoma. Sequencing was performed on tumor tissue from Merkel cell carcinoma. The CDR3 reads CASSPGAGGRTDTQYF. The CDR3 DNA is TGCGCCAGCAGCCCCGGGGCGGGGGGTCGGACAGATACGCAGTATTTT.